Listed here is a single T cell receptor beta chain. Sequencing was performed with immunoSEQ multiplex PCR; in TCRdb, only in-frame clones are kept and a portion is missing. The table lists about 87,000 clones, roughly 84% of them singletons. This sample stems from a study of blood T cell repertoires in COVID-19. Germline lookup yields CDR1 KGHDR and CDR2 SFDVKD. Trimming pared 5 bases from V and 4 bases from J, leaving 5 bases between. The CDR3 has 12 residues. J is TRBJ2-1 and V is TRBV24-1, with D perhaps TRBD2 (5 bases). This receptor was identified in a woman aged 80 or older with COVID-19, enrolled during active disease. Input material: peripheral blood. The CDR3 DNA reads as TGTGCCACCAGTGGAGGGTACAATGAGCAGTTCTTC. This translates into CATSGGYNEQFF.